This T cell receptor beta chain was recorded in a study of cytomegalovirus exposure and HLA in healthy donors. General study findings and limits: The classifier was said to identify cytomegalovirus status with high specificity and sensitivity.

On this clone: Antigen unknown.

Researchers ran the PCR with 60 Vbeta and 13 Jbeta primers. Assay: immunoSEQ multiplex PCR; the TCRdb copy retains only in-frame clones and omits some. The table has roughly 110,000 clones, 82% seen once. The CDR3 consists of 14 residues. Trimming cost V 10 bases and J 6 bases; bases outside gene matches: 12. The V gene's germline CDR1 is LNHDA and CDR2 SQIVND (reference sequence). At sampling all donors were nominally healthy, likely with unrecorded immune exposures. The sequence came from a man aged 50-60 years in good health and CMV-seronegative. The V and J genes are TRBV19 and TRBJ1-1; 9 nucleotides match TRBD1. Source material: PBMCs. The CDR3 region has the DNA TGTGCCACCACCGGGCGGACAGGGGACCCTGAAGCTTTCTTT. It yields the protein CATTGRTGDPEAFF.